These 11 T cell receptor beta chains were sequenced from one sample in a study of cytomegalovirus exposure and HLA in healthy donors. TCRdb's table, derived via immunoSEQ multiplex PCR, lists solely in-frame clones and lacks some. The sample gives around 150,000 clones, about 82% of which show up once; 2% to 2.5% is in the top ten. The sequenced sample consisted of PBMCs. The receptors come from a man aged 30-40 years in good health and CMV-seropositive.

The chain combines TRBV4-1 with TRBJ2-7; 7 bases agree with TRBD2. V lost 2 bases and J lost 5; bases outside the gene matches: 6. There are 14 residues in the CDR3. Germline lookup yields CDR1 MGHRA and CDR2 YSYEKL. The CDR3 DNA sequence: TGCGCCAGCAGCCAAAGGGAGGGGAGGAACGAGCAGTACTTC. Its protein product is CASSQREGRNEQYF.

This chain links TRBV7-3 with TRBJ2-1; TRBD2 agrees at 9 bases. Per germline, CDR1 SGHTA and CDR2 FQGTGA. The CDR3 extends over 15 amino acids. With V trimmed by 2 bases and J by 4 bases, 3 bases remained unmatched. The chain's CDR3 is CASSLGTSRYNEQFF. The CDR3 DNA follows: TGTGCCAGCAGCTTAGGGACTAGCCGTTACAATGAGCAGTTCTTC.

The chain has TRBV5-1 and TRBJ2-7, with 9 positions matching TRBD1. Trimming at V came to 4 bases and at J to 5 bases, leaving 7 bases not matched to a gene. Germline V gene data show CDR1 as SGHRS and CDR2 as YFSETQ. There are 14 residues in the CDR3. The CDR3 region has the DNA TGCGCCAGCAGCCTAGGACAGGGGTTGGACGAGCAGTACTTC. It encodes CASSLGQGLDEQYF.

V is TRBV28 and J is TRBJ2-2; TRBD1 aligns across 10 bases. The CDR3 runs 14 residues. Germline V CDR1 and CDR2: MDHEN, SYDVKM. The V segment lost 6 bases and the J segment 2 bases; nucleotides outside the gene matches: 0. This CDR3 is CASRTGGNTGELFF. CDR3 sequence (DNA): TGTGCCAGCAGGACAGGGGGCAACACCGGGGAGCTGTTTTTT.

This clone was detected once. The rearrangement joins TRBV5-4 to TRBJ1-4, with 8 bases identical to TRBD1. J lost 8 bases, V lost 4 bases, and 7 bases had no gene match. CDR3 length: 14 amino acids. CDR1 and CDR2 (germline): SGHNT, YYREEE (reference sequence). The CDR3, as DNA: TGTGCCAGCAGCACGACAGGGGTGAGCGAAAAACTGTTTTTT. Its translation is CASSTTGVSEKLFF.

This clone occurred a few times. The rearrangement joins TRBV2 to TRBJ2-5; maybe TRBD2 (5 bases). There are 13 residues in the CDR3. Germline CDR1 and CDR2: SNHLY and FYNNEI. Trimming pared 8 bases from V and 3 bases from J, leaving 13 bases between. The CDR3 reads CASRDDGEETQYF. In nucleotides, the CDR3 is TGTGCCAGCCGGGATGACGGCGAAGAGACCCAGTACTTC. Full variable domain (missing parts from reference TRBV2 and TRBJ2-5): EPEVTQTPSHQVTQMGQEVILRCVPISNHLYFYWYRQILGQKVEFLVSFYNNEISEKSEIFDDQFSVERPDGSNFTLKIRSTKLEDSAMYFCASRDDGEETQYFGPGTRLLVL.

This chain links TRBV19 with TRBJ1-2, with 7 bases identical to TRBD1. Germline values: CDR1 LNHDA, CDR2 SQIVND (reference sequence). V dropped 1 base and J dropped 0; count of bases not matched to a gene: 5. This CDR3 region has 16 residues. CDR3 in amino acids: CASSIAGTVSNYGYTF. The CDR3 DNA is TGTGCCAGTAGTATAGCCGGGACAGTCTCTAACTATGGCTACACCTTC. Variable domain in full (rest from reference TRBV19 and TRBJ1-2): DGGITQSPKYLFRKEGQNVTLSCEQNLNHDAMYWYRQDPGQGLRLIYYSQIVNDFQKGDIAEGYSVSREKKESFPLTVTSAQKNPTAFYLCASSIAGTVSNYGYTFGSGTRLTVV.

The count of this clone is one. CDR3 bases: TGTGCCAGCAGCTCTGGCCCGAACACTGAAGCTTTCTTT. This codes for CASSSGPNTEAFF. The chain combines TRBV9 with TRBJ1-1; D uncertain. In germline, CDR1 is SGDLS, CDR2 YYNGEE. Between the trimmed V and J ends, which lost 4 bases and 1 base, there was a span of 8 bases. The CDR3 is made up of 13 amino acids.

The chain uses TRBV9 and TRBJ1-2; 7 bases are a match to TRBD1. The length of the CDR3 is 14 residues. Germline V gives CDR1 SGDLS, CDR2 YYNGEE. The trim removed 0 bases at V and 7 bases at J, leaving 6 bases unmatched. The CDR3 loop reads CASSVGEGGSGYTF. The DNA for the CDR3 is TGTGCCAGCAGCGTAGGGGAAGGGGGCAGTGGCTACACCTTC.

Concerning this clone itself: Distinct nucleotide sequences in the sample also encode this CDR3. The chain recombines TRBV9 with TRBJ2-2; no reliable D call. This CDR3 spans 14 amino acids. V lost 0 bases and J 5 bases, leaving 8 bases between the germline ends. The V gene's germline CDR1 is SGDLS and CDR2 YYNGEE. This CDR3 is CASSVAPGTGELFF. The DNA of the CDR3 is TGTGCCAGCAGCGTAGCGCCCGGGACCGGGGAGCTGTTTTTT.

V gene TRBV9 combines with J gene TRBJ2-7; tentative D call: TRBD1 (6 bases). CDR3 size: 13 residues. V lost 0 bases and J lost 3, with 7 bases in between. Germline CDR1 SGDLS, CDR2 YYNGEE. The CDR3 DNA sequence: TGTGCCAGCAGCGTAGGGGGGCACTACGAGCAGTACTTC. Translated: CASSVGGHYEQYF.